A selection of T cell receptor beta chains follows, all from one sample in a study of blood T cell repertoires in COVID-19. Clones were sequenced by immunoSEQ multiplex PCR, and TCRdb holds only the in-frame ones, with some missing. In the table there are around 200,000 clones, 84% of which are singletons. Sequencing was done on a sample of peripheral blood. These receptors came from a man aged 30 to 39 with active or convalescent COVID-19. CDR3s include the opening cysteine and the closing phenylalanine or tryptophan. A D gene is named only where the DNA matches it firmly. Only part of the rows carry a size: once, few, many, or a class if the clone is expanded.

>TRBJ2-1|19|NA|NA|TRBV1
CTSSPERRGHPSPYNEQFF
TGCACCAGCAGCCCTGAACGAAGAGGTCATCCTTCCCCGTACAATGAGCAGTTCTTC
>TRBJ1-2|13|NA|NA|TRBV3-1/TRBV3-2
CASSQESNYGYTF
TGTGCCAGCAGCCAAGAAAGCAACTATGGCTACACCTTC
>TRBJ1-1|14|TRBD1|NA|TRBV5-4
CASSLQGDRHLAFF
TGTGCCAGCAGCCTACAAGGGGACAGGCATTTAGCTTTCTTT
>TRBJ1-1|14|TRBD1|NA|TRBV19
CASSLRQGNTEAFF
TGTGCCAGTAGTCTGCGACAGGGGAACACTGAAGCTTTCTTT
>TRBJ2-4|14|NA|once|TRBV4-1
CASSQPGFKNIQYF
TGCGCCAGCAGCCAACCAGGTTTCAAAAACATTCAGTACTTC
>TRBJ1-6|15|TRBD1|NA|TRBV30
CAWSRGQGYNSPLHF
TGTGCCTGGAGCCGTGGACAGGGGTATAATTCACCCCTCCACTTT
>TRBJ1-5|15|TRBD1|NA|TRBV4-1
CASSQAGTGNQPQHF
TGCGCCAGCAGCCAAGCCGGGACAGGCAATCAGCCCCAGCATTTT
>TRBJ2-1|15|TRBD2|NA|TRBV7-2
CASSLRRGAYNEQFF
TGTGCCAGCAGCTTAAGGCGGGGGGCCTACAATGAGCAGTTCTTC
>TRBJ1-2|16|TRBD1|NA|TRBV3-1/TRBV3-2
CASSRLGGTGSYGYTF
TGTGCCAGCAGCCGCCTCGGCGGGACAGGGAGCTATGGCTACACCTTC
>TRBJ2-4|15|TRBD2|NA|TRBV27
CASSLGGGALNIQYF
TGTGCCAGCAGTTTAGGCGGGGGGGCCTTAAACATTCAGTACTTC
>TRBJ1-3|13|NA|few|TRBV5-1
CASSLDTGNTIYF
TGCGCCAGCAGCTTGGATACTGGAAACACCATATATTTT
>TRBJ2-3|17|NA|NA|TRBV3-1/TRBV3-2
CASSPPRRGGRKDTQYF
TGTGCCAGCAGCCCGCCTAGGAGGGGGGGCCGGAAAGATACGCAGTATTTT
>TRBJ1-2|14|NA|NA|TRBV21-1
CASSKGRGRCGYTF
TGTGCCAGCAGCAAAGGCAGGGGGCGGTGCGGCTACACCTTC
>TRBJ1-3|15|NA|NA|TRBV18
CASSPRQGAGNTIYF
TGTGCCAGCTCTCCCCGGCAGGGCGCTGGAAACACCATATATTTT
>TRBJ1-2|16|TRBD1|few|TRBV27
CASSLTGQGYPYGYTF
TGTGCCAGCAGTTTAACAGGACAGGGGTATCCCTATGGCTACACCTTC
>TRBJ2-2|15|NA|NA|TRBV19
CASRRRGVYTGELFF
TGTGCCAGTAGGAGGAGGGGCGTCTACACCGGGGAGCTGTTTTTT
>TRBJ1-1|15|TRBD1|once|TRBV7-3
CASSYLQGRGTEAFF
TGTGCCAGCAGCTACTTACAGGGGAGAGGCACTGAAGCTTTCTTT
>TRBJ1-6|13|NA|few|TRBV6-4
CASSDGGSSPLHF
TGTGCCAGCAGTGACGGGGGGTCTTCACCCCTCCACTTT
>TRBJ2-2|19|TRBD2|once|TRBV11-3
CASSLEDRVSGRATGELFF
TGTGCCAGCAGCTTAGAGGATCGGGTGTCCGGGAGGGCGACCGGGGAGCTGTTTTTT
>TRBJ1-1|14|NA|NA|TRBV6-5
CASNSAAVNTEAFF
TGTGCCAGCAACTCCGCGGCAGTGAACACTGAAGCTTTCTTT
>TRBJ2-1|15|NA|NA|TRBV3-1/TRBV3-2
CASSPGGTSYNEQFF
TGTGCCAGCAGCCCTGGGGGGACCTCCTACAATGAGCAGTTCTTC
>TRBJ1-1|14|NA|NA|TRBV7-2
CASSLEQGWGEAFF
TGTGCCAGCAGCTTAGAGCAGGGCTGGGGTGAAGCTTTCTTT
>TRBJ2-3|14|TRBD2|few|TRBV19
CASSISTSGGTQYF
TGTGCCAGTAGTATAAGCACTAGCGGCGGTACGCAGTATTTT
>TRBJ2-7|14|NA|once|TRBV5-1
CASSLGGGYYEQYF
TGCGCCAGCAGCTTGGGAGGCGGGTACTACGAGCAGTACTTC
>TRBJ1-1|16|NA|NA|TRBV9
CASSAQPGLMNTEAFF
TGTGCCAGCAGCGCCCAACCGGGACTGATGAACACTGAAGCTTTCTTT
>TRBJ2-7|15|TRBD2|NA|TRBV11-3
CASSLGTSELYEQYF
TGTGCCAGCAGCTTAGGGACTAGCGAATTGTACGAGCAGTACTTC
>TRBJ1-5|14|NA|NA|TRBV7-9
CASSLEGVRQPQHF
TGTGCCAGCAGCTTAGAAGGGGTTCGACAGCCCCAGCATTTT
>TRBJ1-1|12|NA|NA|TRBV5-1
CASSWGDTEAFF
TGCGCCAGCAGCTGGGGGGACACTGAAGCTTTCTTT
>TRBJ1-1|18|NA|NA|TRBV21-1
CASSTPGTGIISNTEAFF
TGTGCCAGCAGCACCCCCGGGACAGGGATCATTTCGAACACTGAAGCTTTCTTT
>TRBJ1-5|15|TRBD1|NA|TRBV19
CASSIGQGGGQPQHF
TGTGCCAGTAGTATAGGACAGGGCGGTGGTCAGCCCCAGCATTTT
>TRBJ1-1|14|TRBD1|NA|TRBV5-5
CASSFGQEGTEAFF
TGTGCCAGCAGCTTCGGACAGGAGGGCACTGAAGCTTTCTTT
>TRBJ2-6|15|TRBD1|NA|TRBV18
CASSGQGSGANVLTF
TGTGCCAGCTCTGGACAGGGCAGTGGGGCCAACGTCCTGACTTTC
>TRBJ2-6|15|NA|NA|TRBV6-4
CASSFDSSGANVLTF
TGTGCCAGCAGTTTCGACAGCTCTGGGGCCAACGTCCTGACTTTC
>TRBJ1-1|13|NA|few|TRBV10-1
CASSERRNTEAFF
TGCGCCAGCAGTGAAAGGAGGAACACTGAAGCTTTCTTT
>TRBJ2-7|16|NA|NA|TRBV28
CASSLAPRGNSYEQYF
TGTGCCAGCAGTTTAGCACCCAGGGGAAACTCCTACGAGCAGTACTTC
>TRBJ1-2|13|TRBD1|NA|TRBV7-9
CASSKQGNYGYTF
TGTGCCAGCAGCAAACAGGGGAACTATGGCTACACCTTC
>TRBJ2-4|16|NA|NA|TRBV11-2
CASTPPRVGGQNIQYF
TGTGCCAGCACCCCACCGAGAGTAGGAGGACAAAACATTCAGTACTTC
>TRBJ2-5|15|NA|NA|TRBV5-1
CASSRQADNQETQYF
TGCGCCAGCAGTCGACAGGCTGATAACCAAGAGACCCAGTACTTC
>TRBJ1-1|15|NA|NA|TRBV6-1
CASSLRGGSNTEAFF
TGTGCCAGCAGTCTCCGGGGGGGGTCGAACACTGAAGCTTTCTTT
>TRBJ1-2|14|TRBD1|NA|TRBV5-8
CASSPKDRDYGYTF
TGTGCCAGCAGCCCAAAGGACAGGGACTATGGCTACACCTTC